Sequencing of this T cell receptor beta chain was carried out in a study of radiation and T cells in renal cell carcinoma. Data came from immunoSEQ multiplex PCR; TCRdb stores just in-frame clones and leaves some out. The table includes 150,000 or so clones, approximately 90% detected once. This clone appeared a single time. Time point specified: baseline pretreatment blood. As for treatment: 15 Gy SBRT to primary tumor, nephrectomy 4 weeks later. Blood was sampled at baseline, 2 weeks and 4 weeks after SBRT. Trimming shortened V by 0 bases and J by 0 bases, and 6 bases separated the two germline ends. Looked up from germline, CDR1 is SGDLS and CDR2 is YYNGEE. This CDR3 contains 15 residues.

The V call is TRBV9, the J call TRBJ1-4; no clear D gene. The specimen comprised blood, sampled from a patient whose treatment included radiotherapy and nephrectomy. The sequence was obtained from a woman in her sixties or seventies with renal cell carcinoma. CDR3 loop: CASSVGPATNEKLFF. CDR3 DNA: TGTGCCAGCAGCGTAGGGCCGGCAACTAATGAAAAACTGTTTTTT.